Reported below is one T cell receptor (beta chain). The data were obtained in a study of blood T cell repertoires in COVID-19. Study-level information: Samples representing acute and convalescent COVID-19 were sourced from the United States, Italy and Spain.

Repertoires were generated with immunoSEQ multiplex PCR, while TCRdb's copy carries only in-frame clones and drops some. The table has more than 140,000 clones, about 79% seen once. The trim removed 3 bases at V and 4 bases at J, leaving 8 bases unmatched. Per the germline V gene, CDR1 is MNHEY and CDR2 is SMNVEV (reference sequence). The CDR3 sequence is 15 residues long. Sequences were obtained from peripheral blood. This TCR was recovered from a woman between 45 and 60 years old in a cohort sampled during active or convalescent COVID-19. The chain is built from TRBV27 and TRBJ1-2; 7 positions match TRBD1. For the CDR3, the DNA is TGTGCCAGCAGTTTTCAAGGGGGCGCTGGCTATGGCTACACCTTC. Protein: CASSFQGGAGYGYTF.